This T cell receptor (beta chain) appears in the sequencing data of a study of blood T cell repertoires in COVID-19. Study in general: The study drew acute and convalescent COVID-19 samples from the United States, Italy and Spain. In each case, the material was cDNA or gDNA derived from T cells, B-cell-depleted T cells, or PBMCs.

Source study methods: Estimates of nucleated cell counts were drawn from the amplification of reference gene primers. Sequenced by immunoSEQ multiplex PCR; TCRdb stores in-frame clones only, minus some. Clonal size and the V and J genes are those of that table, whereas D and trimming came from the DNA. The sample records 150,000 to 200,000 clones, about 87% being singletons. The receptor was derived from a man in his fifties or sixties with acute or convalescent COVID-19. Input material: peripheral blood.

The CDR3 loop reads CASRGQGWGWGYTF. CDR3 coding DNA: TGTGCCAGCAGGGGACAGGGTTGGGGCTGGGGCTACACCTTC. The chain is built from TRBV6-5 and TRBJ1-2, with TRBD1 matching over 9 bases. Germline V CDR1 and CDR2: MNHEY, SVGAGI. With 6 bases clipped from V and 8 bases from J, the junction kept 10 bases outside the gene matches. The CDR3 consists of 14 residues.